The present T cell receptor beta chain was sequenced within a study of blood T cell repertoires in COVID-19. Study information: T cells, B-cell-depleted T cells, or PBMCs provided the cDNA or gDNA that served as material.

Sequencing was performed with immunoSEQ multiplex PCR; in TCRdb, only in-frame clones are kept and a portion is missing. There are roughly 67,000 clones in the sample; about 86% occur only once, and approximately 4.1% lies in the top ten. From germline, CDR1 is LNHNV and CDR2 YYDKDF (reference sequence). The CDR3 has 16 residues. The V gene lost 2 bases and the J gene lost 2 bases, with 15 bases spanning the gap. The sequencing sample was made of peripheral blood. The chain combines TRBV15 with TRBJ1-2; D is unresolved. This clonotype originated in a man aged 45-60 years with acute or convalescent COVID-19. DNA of the CDR3: TGTGCCACCAGCAGACCAAGGGAGGGATCCAACTATGGCTACACCTTC. Encoded protein: CATSRPREGSNYGYTF.